This T cell receptor (beta chain) originates from a study of neoadjuvant anti-PD-1 for oral cavity cancer. Germline loops: CDR1 SEHNR, CDR2 FQNEAQ (reference sequence). The V segment lost 6 bases and the J segment 1 base; nucleotides outside the gene matches: 5. This CDR3 comprises 14 residues. Six replicates per PBMC sample, mostly from roughly 500 ng of genomic DNA. Sequencing used immunoSEQ multiplex PCR; TCRdb keeps in-frame clones, though not all of them. The sample gives roughly 40,000 clones, around 79% of which show up once; more than 4.5% is in the top ten. Time point given: after neoadjuvant nivolumab, at surgical resection. Stage II-IVA oral cavity squamous cell carcinoma was new and untreated by systemic or radiation therapy. These oral cavity squamous cell carcinomas were HPV-negative and locally advanced.

The source of this sequence is a person aged 40 to 85 with oral cavity squamous cell carcinoma. The V gene is TRBV7-9, the J gene TRBJ1-1, with TRBD1 matching over 7 bases. The sample consisted of PBMCs, taken after nivolumab (anti-PD-1) treatment. The CDR3 nucleotides read TGTGCCAGCAGGATCACAGGGGAGAACACTGAAGCTTTCTTT. Translation: CASRITGENTEAFF.